Following are 30 T cell receptor beta chains from one sample sequenced in a study of T cells in Graves' hyperthyroidism and ophthalmopathy. Amplification of TCR beta CDR3 regions was performed using RNA transcripts as template. In the first-round RT-PCR of the TCR CDR3, the HTBI primer set was used. TCRdb re-derived calls from the multiplex PCR reads in MiXCR, one entry per CDR3 protein. Of 650,000 to 700,000 distinct CDR3 sequences in the sample, 15% to 20% are singletons; the top ten hold roughly a sixth. The sequenced material came from blood. These TCRs come from a man aged 45 to 65 with Graves' hyperthyroidism.

The V call is TRBV29-1, the J call TRBJ2-4; D may correspond to TRBD1 or TRBD2 (6 bases each). Trimming cost V 5 bases and J 8 bases, with 13 bases left between them. This CDR3 is built from 12 residues. Germline CDR1 and CDR2: SQVTM and ANQGSEA. The CDR3 DNA reads TGCAGCGTTTCCCCAGGGGAGGACATTCAGTACTTC. This codes for CSVSPGEDIQYF.

This clonotype was seen once. This chain connects TRBV11-2 to TRBJ1-2; a weak D match, TRBD1 (6 bases). V shed 4 bases and J shed 8 bases, with 17 bases lying between them. Germline V gene lookup returns CDR1 SGHAT and CDR2 FQNNGV. The CDR3 spans 14 residues. The CDR3 here is CASSSIQGRGGYTF. The CDR3 region has the DNA TGTGCCAGCAGCTCAATACAGGGAAGGGGAGGCTACACCTTC.

This clonotype was picked up many times. V is TRBV28 and J is TRBJ2-7, with D unresolved. V was shortened by 6 bases and J by 4 bases, with 10 bases between the two germline ends. There are 12 residues in the CDR3. Germline lookup yields CDR1 MDHEN and CDR2 SYDVKM. CDR3 bases: TGTGCCAGCAGGGGATCATGGTACGAGCAGTACTTC. Translation: CASRGSWYEQYF. The full variable domain, rest sourced from reference TRBV28 and TRBJ2-7, is DVKVTQSSRYLVKRTGEKVFLECVQDMDHENMFWYRQDPGLGLRLIYFSYDVKMKEKGDIPEGYSVSREKKERFSLILESASTNQTSMYLCASRGSWYEQYFGPGTRLTVT.

Many counts were recorded for this clonotype. The chain couples TRBV2 to TRBJ2-5, with TRBD1 matching over 10 bases. The CDR3 loop spans 15 amino acids. V was pared by 2 bases and J by 5 bases, with 5 bases of the junction left unmatched. The germline V gene has CDR1 SNHLY and CDR2 FYNNEI. Here the CDR3 reads CASSEKTGGYETQYF. For the CDR3, the DNA is TGTGCCAGCAGTGAAAAGACAGGGGGCTACGAGACCCAGTACTTC.

Many counts were recorded for this clonotype. The chain uses TRBV20-1 and TRBJ1-5; the D is unclear. V shed 5 bases and J shed 3 bases, with 11 bases lying between them. Germline loops: CDR1 DFQATT, CDR2 SNEGSKA (reference sequence). The CDR3 loop spans 13 amino acids. The CDR3 reads CSAGPNPNQPQHF. DNA for the CDR3: TGCAGTGCTGGACCGAACCCCAATCAGCCCCAGCATTTT.

This clonotype was recorded at least ten times. The chain employs TRBV6-2 or TRBV6-3 and TRBJ2-3; 7 nucleotides align to TRBD2. Germline loops: CDR1 MNHEY, CDR2 SVGEGT. J was trimmed by 5 bases and V by 6 bases; bases with no gene match: 8. This CDR3 region has 14 residues. This CDR3 is CASSPTSLGDTQYF. CDR3 coding DNA: TGTGCCAGCAGCCCGACTAGCCTCGGAGATACGCAGTATTTT.

This clonotype was recorded many times. This chain connects TRBV3-1 to TRBJ1-1; D ambiguous. Germline V gene data show CDR1 as LGHDT and CDR2 as YNNKEL (reference sequence). CDR3 length: 14 residues. The V end lost 3 bases, the J end lost 4 bases, and 12 bases lay between the germline ends. The DNA of the CDR3 is TGTGCCAGCAGCCATAATTCGGGTGGCACTGAAGCTTTCTTT. Its translation: CASSHNSGGTEAFF.

V is TRBV19 and J is TRBJ2-7, with D unclear. Trimming took 3 bases from V and 0 from J, leaving 9 bases between them. The CDR3 sequence is 14 residues long. Per the germline V gene, CDR1 is LNHDA and CDR2 is SQIVND (reference sequence). The CDR3 here is CASSIVPLSYEQYF. CDR3 coding DNA: TGTGCCAGTAGTATTGTACCCCTCTCCTACGAGCAGTACTTC.

This clonotype was observed many times. The chain joins TRBV7-2 to TRBJ2-7; TRBD2 aligns across 7 bases. Unmatched junction bases numbered 9, after V lost 5 bases and J lost 2 bases. Germline values: CDR1 SGHTA, CDR2 FQGNSA. There are 15 residues in the CDR3. CDR3 sequence reads: CASSPTSEDPYEQYF. The CDR3 nucleotides are TGTGCCAGCAGCCCTACTAGCGAGGATCCCTACGAGCAGTACTTC.

Turning to this clonotype: At one end the junction does not follow the germline gene, possibly because of a read error. The chain has TRBV19 and TRBJ2-1; TRBD2 matches at 8 bases. Germline CDR1 and CDR2: LNHDA and SQIVND (reference sequence). The CDR3 spans 15 residues. The CDR3 sequence is CASTIPGLVINEQFF. DNA for the CDR3: TGTGCCAGTACTATACCGGGACTAGTGATAAATGAGCAGTTCTTC.

The sample holds a few counts of this clonotype. The CDR3 loop reads CSATAGGSSSYEQYF. In nucleotides, the CDR3 is TGCAGTGCTACGGCGGGGGGGTCGAGCTCCTACGAGCAGTACTTC. The rearrangement joins TRBV20-1 to TRBJ2-7; 9 positions agree with TRBD2. V shed 4 bases and J 0 bases; nucleotides not matched to a gene: 7. Germline CDR1 is DFQATT and CDR2 is SNEGSKA (reference sequence). The CDR3 totals 15 residues.

The sample holds many counts of this clonotype. This sequence joins TRBV6-2 or TRBV6-3 and TRBJ1-1, with D tentatively TRBD1 (5 bases). CDR3 length equals 16 residues. Germline V gene sequence: CDR1 MNHEY, CDR2 SVGEGT. Trimming shortened V by 0 bases and J by 0 bases, and 11 bases separated the two germline ends. The CDR3 here is CASSYSSNRMNTEAFF. The CDR3 nucleotides are TGTGCCAGCAGTTACTCGAGCAACAGGATGAACACTGAAGCTTTCTTT.

The V call is TRBV6-2 or TRBV6-3, the J call TRBJ2-3; D perhaps matches TRBD1 (6 bases). This CDR3 is built from 13 residues. V lost 7 bases to trimming and J lost 6 bases, with 14 bases between them. The germline gives CDR1 MNHEY, CDR2 SVGEGT. CDR3 region: CASKRTVFDTQYF. CDR3 sequence (DNA): TGTGCCAGCAAACGGACAGTTTTCGATACGCAGTATTTT.

The chain joins TRBV9 to TRBJ2-1; D may correspond to TRBD1 or TRBD2 (7 bases each). Trimming cost V 3 bases and J 3 bases, with 19 bases left between them. CDR3 length equals 17 residues. Germline CDR1 is SGDLS and CDR2 is YYNGEE. The CDR3 loop is CASSGGGGGPYYNEQFF. CDR3 bases: TGTGCCAGCAGCGGTGGGGGAGGGGGCCCCTACTACAATGAGCAGTTCTTC.

The CDR3 sequence: CASSLQRFHNEQFF. The DNA of the CDR3 is TGTGCCAGCAGTTTACAGCGGTTCCACAATGAGCAGTTCTTC. V is TRBV28 and J is TRBJ2-1; D perhaps matches TRBD2 (5 bases). The germline V and J ends were trimmed by 2 bases and 5 bases, with 10 bases remaining between them. Germline V CDR1 and CDR2: MDHEN, SYDVKM. This CDR3 has 14 residues.

The chain is built from TRBV29-1 and TRBJ1-6; D call uncertain. The CDR3 is made up of 13 amino acids. Per the germline V gene, CDR1 is SQVTM and CDR2 is ANQGSEA. With 5 bases removed from V and 7 bases from J, the gap between germline ends came to 12 bases. Written as DNA, the CDR3 is TGCAGCGTTCGGACGGATATCAATTCACCCCTCCACTTT. Its translation is CSVRTDINSPLHF.

This clonotype has a handful of counts. The V and J genes are TRBV27 and TRBJ1-6; D possibly corresponds to TRBD1 (5 bases). Per germline, CDR1 MNHEY and CDR2 SMNVEV (reference sequence). There are 15 residues in the CDR3. V was shortened by 2 bases and J by 6 bases, with 11 bases between the two germline ends. This CDR3 reads CASSLRGPRNSPLHF. The DNA for the CDR3 is TGTGCCAGCAGTTTAAGGGGCCCACGTAATTCACCCCTCCACTTT.

In its sample, this clonotype was seen a few times. This rearrangement joins TRBV14 to TRBJ2-3, with D possibly being TRBD1 (5 bases). Deletions cut 3 bases from V and 2 bases from J, with 9 bases between. Germline V gives CDR1 SGHDN, CDR2 FVKESK. CDR3 length equals 14 residues. Here the CDR3 reads CASSQSRATDTQYF. CDR3 coding DNA: TGTGCCAGCAGCCAGTCCAGGGCCACAGATACGCAGTATTTT. The full variable domain, completed using reference TRBV14 and TRBJ2-3, is EAGVTQFPSHSVIEKGQTVTLRCDPISGHDNLYWYRRVMGKEIKFLLHFVKESKQDESGMPNNRFLAERTGGTYSTLKVQPAELEDSGVYFCASSQSRATDTQYFGPGTRLTVL.

This clonotype was observed a handful of times. V usage is TRBV5-1 and J usage is TRBJ1-1; D not certain. Germline values: CDR1 SGHRS, CDR2 YFSETQ. The CDR3 contains 15 residues. V was trimmed by 0 bases and J by 3 bases, leaving 12 bases between them. The CDR3 spells CASSLVGFQYTEAFF. The DNA for the CDR3 is TGCGCCAGCAGCTTGGTCGGGTTTCAGTACACTGAAGCTTTCTTT.

This clonotype was seen a few times. The chain joins TRBV20-1 to TRBJ2-5; D not certain. Looked up from germline, CDR1 is DFQATT and CDR2 is SNEGSKA (reference sequence). The CDR3 is 12 residues long. Trimming took off 1 base at V and 2 bases at J, with 5 bases between the two ends. The DNA for the CDR3 is TGCAGTGCTAGAGGCCAGCAAGAGACCCAGTACTTC. The encoded protein is CSARGQQETQYF.

V gene TRBV12-3 or TRBV12-4 combines with J gene TRBJ1-2; the D gene is possibly TRBD1 (5 bases). The V end was cut by 9 bases, the J end by 7 bases, with 15 bases between. The CDR3 length is 12 residues. For the CDR3, the DNA is TGTGCCAGTCGAACCAGGGAGACTGGCTACACCTTC. It specifies CASRTRETGYTF.

This clonotype was seen repeatedly, ten times or more. The rearrangement links TRBV12-3 or TRBV12-4 to TRBJ2-1; 8 positions match TRBD2. This CDR3 region has 15 residues. V lost 5 bases to trimming and J lost 7 bases; unmatched junction nucleotides: 10. CDR3 sequence (DNA): TGTGCCAGCAGTATCCCCGGGACTAGTAAAAATGAGCAGTTCTTC. It encodes CASSIPGTSKNEQFF.

This clonotype has a count of ten or more. The chain employs TRBV27 and TRBJ2-1; the match to TRBD2 covers 12 bases. V was clipped by 5 bases and J by 7 bases; unmatched bases: 9. From germline, CDR1 is MNHEY and CDR2 SMNVEV (reference sequence). The CDR3 length is 16 residues. This chain's CDR3 is CASSTYGLAGRNEQFF. The CDR3 DNA is TGTGCCAGCAGTACCTACGGACTAGCGGGGCGAAATGAGCAGTTCTTC.

Ten or more counts support this clonotype. The CDR3 sequence: CASSYSGQVVRKAFF. The CDR3 DNA reads as TGTGCCAGCAGTTACTCTGGGCAGGTAGTCCGTAAAGCTTTCTTT. V gene TRBV6-6 combines with J gene TRBJ1-1; D unresolved. CDR1 is MNHNY and CDR2 is SVGAGI in the germline V gene (reference sequence). The V end lost 0 bases, the J end lost 9 bases, and 17 bases lay between the germline ends. The CDR3 runs 15 residues.

The V call is TRBV2, the J call TRBJ2-1; TRBD2 might be the D (5 bases). Trimming took off 1 base at V and 8 bases at J, with 15 bases between the two ends. There are 15 residues in the CDR3. Germline-derived CDR1 and CDR2 are SNHLY and FYNNEI. The CDR3 DNA reads TGTGCCAGCAGTGAAGGCGTTCGGGGTGGGCATGAGCAGTTCTTC. It encodes CASSEGVRGGHEQFF.

The sample holds many counts of this clonotype. This sequence joins TRBV3-1 and TRBJ2-3, with unresolved D. Germline V lookup: CDR1 LGHDT, CDR2 YNNKEL (reference sequence). Trimming pared 3 bases from V and 4 bases from J, leaving 5 bases between. This CDR3 is 12 amino acids long. The CDR3 DNA sequence: TGTGCCAGCAGCCATCTCCCAGATACGCAGTATTTT. Translated, it gives CASSHLPDTQYF.

Many counts were recorded for this clonotype. DNA for the CDR3: TGTGCCTGGAGTGTACGGGGGCTTCTTCCTACCTACAATGAGCAGTTCTTC. Translated, it gives CAWSVRGLLPTYNEQFF. The J gene is TRBJ2-1, the V gene TRBV30; D might be TRBD1 or TRBD2, each matching 6 bases. CDR3 length: 17 residues. CDR1 is GTSNPN and CDR2 is SVGIG in the germline V gene (reference sequence). The germline V and J ends were trimmed by 0 bases and 2 bases, with 17 bases remaining between them.

This chain joins TRBV12-3 or TRBV12-4 and TRBJ1-5, with D tentatively TRBD1 (5 bases). Trimming left V 1 base short and J 6 bases short, with 10 bases between. This CDR3 has 14 amino acids. The CDR3 spells CASSLVQGVQPQHF. The CDR3 DNA is TGTGCCAGCAGTTTAGTCCAGGGCGTTCAGCCCCAGCATTTT.

V gene TRBV27 combines with J gene TRBJ2-5, with TRBD2 matching over 9 bases. The germline V gene has CDR1 MNHEY and CDR2 SMNVEV (reference sequence). V shed 4 bases, J shed 5 bases, and the junction held 11 bases outside the gene matches. CDR3 size: 16 residues. The CDR3 sequence: CASSSIAGVLEETQYF. CDR3 coding DNA: TGTGCCAGCAGTTCCATAGCGGGAGTTTTAGAGGAGACCCAGTACTTC.

In this sample, this clonotype turned up many times. The rearrangement joins TRBV29-1 to TRBJ1-2; D is unresolved. CDR1 is SQVTM, CDR2 ANQGSEA, per germline. V was pared by 3 bases and J by 5 bases, with 7 bases between. The CDR3 consists of 11 residues. CDR3 amino acids: CSVDEGYGYTF. The CDR3 coding sequence is TGCAGCGTTGATGAAGGATATGGCTACACCTTC. Full variable domain (remainder filled in from reference TRBV29-1 and TRBJ1-2): SAVISQKPSRDICQRGTSLTIQCQVDSQVTMMFWYRQQPGQSLTLIATANQGSEATYESGFVIDKFPISRPNLTFSTLTVSNMSPEDSSIYLCSVDEGYGYTFGSGTRLTVV.